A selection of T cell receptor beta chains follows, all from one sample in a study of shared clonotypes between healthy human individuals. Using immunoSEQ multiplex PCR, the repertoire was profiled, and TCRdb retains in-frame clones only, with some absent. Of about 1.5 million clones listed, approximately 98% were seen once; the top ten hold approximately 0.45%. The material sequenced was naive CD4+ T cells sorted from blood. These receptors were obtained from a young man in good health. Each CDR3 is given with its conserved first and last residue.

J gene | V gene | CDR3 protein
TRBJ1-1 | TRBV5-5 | CASSPLGQGNTEAFF
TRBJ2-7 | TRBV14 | CASSPSGYEQYF
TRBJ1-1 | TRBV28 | CASSSGDREKAFF
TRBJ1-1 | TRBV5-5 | CASSLVPFSTGEEAFF
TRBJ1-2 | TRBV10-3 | CAISESMEWGYTF
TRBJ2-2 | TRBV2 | CASSEGLYTGELFF
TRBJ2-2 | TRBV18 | CASSPMGQNTGELFF
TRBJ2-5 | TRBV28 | CASSFGDREQETQYF
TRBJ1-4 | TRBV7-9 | CASSQPGLNEKLFF
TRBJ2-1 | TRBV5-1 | CASSFNPRRGQYNEQFF
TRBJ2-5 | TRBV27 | CASKISGRAGETQYF
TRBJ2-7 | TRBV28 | CASSLSPSGGSYEQYF
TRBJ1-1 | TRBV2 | CASSSDLIGTEAFF
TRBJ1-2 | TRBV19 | CASSTLPGQRFYGYTF
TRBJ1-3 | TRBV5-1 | CASSATTGFVGNTIYF
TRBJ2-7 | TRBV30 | CAWSADRGYEQYF
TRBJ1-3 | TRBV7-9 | CASSQNRVRNTIYF
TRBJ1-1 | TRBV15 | CATRRGRVRLLDTEAFF